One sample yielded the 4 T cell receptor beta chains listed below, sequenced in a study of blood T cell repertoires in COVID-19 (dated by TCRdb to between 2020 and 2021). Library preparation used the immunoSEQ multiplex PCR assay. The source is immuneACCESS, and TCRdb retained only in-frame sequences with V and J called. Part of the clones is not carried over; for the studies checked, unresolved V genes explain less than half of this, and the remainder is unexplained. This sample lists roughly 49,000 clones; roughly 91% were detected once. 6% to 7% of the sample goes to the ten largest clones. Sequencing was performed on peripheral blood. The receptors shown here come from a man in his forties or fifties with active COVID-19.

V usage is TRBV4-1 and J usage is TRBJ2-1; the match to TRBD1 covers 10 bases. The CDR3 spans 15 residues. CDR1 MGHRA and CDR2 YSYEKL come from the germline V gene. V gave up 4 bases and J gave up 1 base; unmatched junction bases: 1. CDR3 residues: CASSRGQGSYNEQFF. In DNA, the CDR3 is TGCGCCAGCAGCCGGGGACAGGGGTCCTACAATGAGCAGTTCTTC.

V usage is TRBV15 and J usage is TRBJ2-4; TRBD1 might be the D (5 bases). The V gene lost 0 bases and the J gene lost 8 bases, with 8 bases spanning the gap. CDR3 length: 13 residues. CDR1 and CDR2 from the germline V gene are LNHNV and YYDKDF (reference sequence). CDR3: CATSREARDIQYF. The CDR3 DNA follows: TGTGCCACCAGCAGAGAGGCCAGGGACATTCAGTACTTC.

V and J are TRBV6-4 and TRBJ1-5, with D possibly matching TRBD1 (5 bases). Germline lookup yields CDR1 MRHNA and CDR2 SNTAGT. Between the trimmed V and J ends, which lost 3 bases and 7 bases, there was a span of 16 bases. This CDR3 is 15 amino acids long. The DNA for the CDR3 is TGTGCCAGCAGTGATTGGGCTGGGGCTGGGCAGCCCCAGCATTTT. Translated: CASSDWAGAGQPQHF.

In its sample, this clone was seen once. CDR3 coding DNA: TGTGCCAGCAGCGCTCGGGGACAGGGGGGTGAAAAACTGTTTTTT. Its translation: CASSARGQGGEKLFF. The chain is built from TRBV3-1 (or the pseudogene TRBV3-2) and TRBJ1-4; 11 nucleotides line up with TRBD1. Trimming cost V 5 bases and J 7 bases; bases outside gene matches: 6. The CDR3 length is 15 residues. Germline loops: CDR1 LGHDT, CDR2 YNNKEL (reference sequence).